A selection of T cell receptor beta chains follows, all from one sample in a study of T-cell reconstitution after alpha-beta-depleted transplantation in children. MiXCR, applied by TCRdb to the PCR reads, yields one record per CDR3 protein. The sample contains under 850,000 distinct CDR3 sequences, approximately 14% of which appear only once. Sequencing was performed on PBMCs, taken before TCRalphabeta/CD19-depleted stem cell transplant. These TCRs come from a girl aged 2 to 9 with congenital amegakaryocytic thrombocytopenia, due to receive a stem cell transplant. Each CDR3 is given with its conserved first and last residue. The D gene is left open where the match is weak. A clone size is listed for some rows: how often the clone was seen (once, few, many), or a class if it is expanded.

clone size	V gene	J gene	D gene	CDR3 protein	CDR3 DNA
many	TRBV6-5	TRBJ1-5	-	CASSYSSRFTGFNQPQHF	TGTGCCAGCAGTTACTCGTCCCGATTTACAGGTTTCAATCAGCCCCAGCATTTT
-	TRBV28	TRBJ2-3	TRBD2	CASSFPSFRGRSDTQYF	TGTGCCAGCAGTTTCCCCTCCTTTCGCGGGAGATCAGATACGCAGTATTTT
many	TRBV15	TRBJ2-1	-	CATSRDGRDGIYNEQFF	TGTGCCACCAGCAGAGATGGGCGGGATGGGATTTACAATGAGCAGTTCTTC
-	TRBV5-1	TRBJ2-3	TRBD2	CASGNGLAGPSRGTDTQYF	TGCGCCAGCGGCAACGGGCTAGCGGGACCATCACGGGGCACAGATACGCAGTATTTT
many	TRBV29-1	TRBJ2-7	-	CSVLLPGDREQYF	TGCAGCGTTTTGTTGCCCGGGGATCGGGAGCAGTACTTC
few	TRBV6-1	TRBJ2-5	TRBD1	CASTKGQGRTQYF	TGTGCCAGCACCAAAGGACAGGGCCGAACCCAGTACTTC
many	TRBV24-1	TRBJ2-1	TRBD2	CATSDRGLADYNEQFF	TGTGCCACCAGTGACCGAGGACTAGCGGACTACAATGAGCAGTTCTTC
few	TRBV5-1	TRBJ2-1	-	CASRLRLVPYNEQFF	TGCGCCAGCAGACTTCGACTAGTCCCATACAATGAGCAGTTCTTC
many	TRBV5-1	TRBJ1-5	-	CASSVQGNQPQHF	TGCGCCAGCAGCGTTCAGGGGAATCAGCCCCAGCATTTT
-	TRBV20-1	TRBJ2-5	TRBD2	CSVDAITGGPEMTEETQYF	TGCAGTGTCGATGCTATAACGGGGGGTCCCGAGATGACAGAAGAGACCCAGTACTTC
many	TRBV29-1	TRBJ2-2	-	CSVEGGARGELFF	TGCAGCGTTGAAGGGGGCGCAAGGGGGGAGCTGTTTTTT
few	TRBV27	TRBJ1-1	-	CASSFLGEATEAFF	TGTGCCAGCAGTTTCTTGGGGGAAGCCACTGAAGCTTTCTTT
-	TRBV20-1	TRBJ2-6	-	CSAPAPEKVFSGANVLTF	TGCAGTGCCCCTGCCCCCGAAAAAGTCTTCTCTGGGGCCAACGTCCTGACTTTC
many	TRBV3-1	TRBJ1-5	-	CASSPGRSNQPQHF	TGTGCCAGCAGCCCAGGGAGGAGCAATCAGCCCCAGCATTTT
few	TRBV15	TRBJ1-2	TRBD1	CATSPTEGAISGYTF	TGTGCCACCAGCCCCACAGAGGGGGCCATAAGCGGCTACACCTTC
-	TRBV7-6	TRBJ1-1	-	CASSLIQGPLEAFF	TGTGCCAGCAGCTTAATTCAGGGACCCCTCGAAGCTTTCTTT
few	TRBV20-1	TRBJ2-2	TRBD2	CSARSGTTDTGELFF	TGCAGTGCTAGATCTGGGACTACTGACACCGGGGAGCTGTTTTTT
many	TRBV29-1	TRBJ2-1	-	CSVEGGISYNEQFF	TGCAGCGTTGAGGGAGGAATTTCCTACAATGAGCAGTTCTTC
few	TRBV5-1	TRBJ2-1	-	CASSLGAGSNNEQFF	TGCGCCAGCAGCTTGGGTGCGGGCTCAAACAATGAGCAGTTCTTC
many	TRBV7-8	TRBJ2-4	-	CASSLEGRNIQYF	TGTGCCAGCAGCTTAGAAGGGAGAAACATTCAGTACTTC
-	TRBV4-1	TRBJ2-1	-	CASSQSRQAYNEQFF	TGCGCCAGCAGCCAATCTCGACAGGCCTACAATGAGCAGTTCTTC
many	TRBV6-1	TRBJ2-2	-	CASKRGGNTGELFF	TGTGCCAGCAAAAGGGGGGGGAACACCGGGGAGCTGTTTTTT
-	TRBV5-5	TRBJ2-1	-	CASSLRLEVYEQFF	TGTGCCAGCAGCTTAAGGCTAGAGGTCTATGAGCAGTTCTTC
-	TRBV3-1	TRBJ1-2	TRBD1	CASSRQGGPYGYTF	TGTGCCAGCAGCCGACAGGGGGGTCCCTATGGCTACACCTTC
many	TRBV2	TRBJ2-1	-	CASSELLGQSNEQFF	TGTGCCAGCAGTGAATTACTGGGGCAGTCCAATGAGCAGTTCTTC
many	TRBV29-1	TRBJ1-1	TRBD1	CSVETGRAFF	TGCAGCGTTGAGACAGGGAGAGCTTTCTTT
many	TRBV10-3	TRBJ1-2	-	CAISGLGGPNGYTF	TGTGCCATCAGTGGTTTGGGGGGACCCAATGGCTACACCTTC
few	TRBV5-1	TRBJ1-3	-	CASSSLLGTIYF	TGCGCCAGCAGCTCGCTATTAGGCACCATATATTTT
-	TRBV10-3	TRBJ2-7	-	CAISEPSSYEQYF	TGTGCCATCAGTGAGCCGTCCTCCTACGAGCAGTACTTC
-	TRBV15	TRBJ2-3	TRBD2	CATSRGALRGLAGDTQYF	TGTGCCACCAGCAGAGGGGCGTTGAGGGGACTAGCGGGAGATACGCAGTATTTT
many	TRBV5-1	TRBJ1-1	-	CASSLSYGAMDTEAFF	TGCGCCAGCAGCTTGTCATATGGTGCGATGGACACTGAAGCTTTCTTT
many	TRBV12-3/TRBV12-4	TRBJ2-1	TRBD2	CASSLRPRGLLAGVGNEQFF	TGTGCCAGCAGTCTTCGGCCTCGGGGTTTGCTAGCGGGAGTCGGAAATGAGCAGTTCTTC
many	TRBV25-1	TRBJ2-1	-	CASSRDHYNEQFF	TGTGCCAGCAGTCGGGACCACTACAATGAGCAGTTCTTC
-	TRBV20-1	TRBJ1-4	-	CSARPTALANEKLFF	TGCAGTGCTAGACCCACCGCTCTTGCTAATGAAAAACTGTTTTTT
few	TRBV20-1	TRBJ1-2	TRBD1	CSAGDRGNRPSYGYTF	TGCAGTGCCGGGGACAGGGGGAACCGCCCTTCCTATGGCTACACCTTC
many	TRBV29-1	TRBJ1-1	-	CSVEEGGNTEAFF	TGCAGCGTTGAAGAGGGCGGTAACACTGAAGCTTTCTTT
many	TRBV7-9	TRBJ2-1	TRBD2	CASSLVGTSVNEQFF	TGTGCCAGCAGCTTAGTAGGGACTAGCGTCAATGAGCAGTTCTTC
-	TRBV12-3/TRBV12-4	TRBJ2-7	-	CASSASTSEQYF	TGTGCCAGCAGTGCTTCCACTAGCGAGCAGTACTTC
-	TRBV4-2	TRBJ2-5	TRBD2	CASSRTIAGGGQETQYF	TGTGCCAGCAGCCGAACGATAGCGGGAGGCGGACAAGAGACCCAGTACTTC
many	TRBV28	TRBJ2-1	TRBD2	CASSKRVGEGEQFF	TGTGCCAGCAGTAAAAGGGTGGGGGAGGGCGAGCAGTTCTTC
many	TRBV20-1	TRBJ2-3	TRBD2	CSARGLAGMYGTDTQYF	TGCAGTGCTAGGGGACTAGCGGGAATGTATGGCACAGATACGCAGTATTTT
many	TRBV27	TRBJ2-1	TRBD1	CASSLRQGASGYHNEQFF	TGTGCCAGCAGTTTAAGACAGGGGGCTAGCGGGTACCACAATGAGCAGTTCTTC
-	TRBV11-2	TRBJ1-1	-	CASSFGGGGMNTEAFF	TGTGCCAGCAGCTTCGGAGGGGGGGGTATGAACACTGAAGCTTTCTTT
-	TRBV20-1	TRBJ1-2	-	CSAGDSATNYGYTF	TGCAGTGCTGGAGACAGCGCCACTAACTATGGCTACACCTTC
many	TRBV7-9	TRBJ2-1	TRBD2	CASSLVAGVRNEQFF	TGTGCCAGCAGCTTAGTAGCGGGAGTGCGGAATGAGCAGTTCTTC
many	TRBV10-2	TRBJ2-7	-	CASSESGSATVYEQYF	TGCGCCAGCAGTGAGTCGGGCAGCGCGACCGTGTACGAGCAGTACTTC
many	TRBV5-1	TRBJ1-4	-	CASSFSGQRGEKLFF	TGCGCCAGCAGCTTTTCCGGGCAGAGGGGAGAAAAACTGTTTTTT
few	TRBV7-7	TRBJ2-3	-	CASSSGPPSSTDTQYF	TGTGCCAGCAGCTCGGGACCTCCATCCTCCACAGATACGCAGTATTTT
few	TRBV7-9	TRBJ2-7	-	CASSSDGVEQYF	TGTGCCAGCAGCTCCGACGGGGTTGAGCAGTACTTC
few	TRBV5-1	TRBJ2-7	TRBD2	CASSLTTSGTYEQYF	TGCGCCAGCAGCTTGACAACTAGCGGGACCTACGAGCAGTACTTC
few	TRBV3-1	TRBJ2-1	TRBD2	CASCQGRTSGLGFEQFF	TGTGCCTCCTGCCAAGGCCGAACTAGCGGTTTAGGGTTTGAGCAGTTCTTC
few	TRBV10-3	TRBJ2-3	TRBD2	CAISESVLLAGVDDTQYF	TGTGCCATCAGTGAGTCTGTGTTACTAGCGGGAGTCGATGATACGCAGTATTTT
-	TRBV7-9	TRBJ1-5	-	CASSLGEINNQPQHF	TGTGCCAGCAGCTTAGGAGAGATAAACAATCAGCCCCAGCATTTT
-	TRBV5-1	TRBJ2-3	TRBD2	CASSPTGLADPDTQYF	TGCGCCAGCAGCCCTACCGGACTAGCGGATCCAGATACGCAGTATTTT